A selection of T cell receptor beta chains follows, all from one sample in a study of blood T cells in healthy people across ages. Via MiXCR, TCRdb re-called the 5' RACE reads, giving one row per CDR3 protein. The data contain roughly 1,500,000 distinct CDR3 sequences, roughly 40% of them singletons. The specimen sequenced was blood. These receptors were obtained from a woman between 18 and 30 years old in good health. CDR3s include the opening cysteine and the closing phenylalanine or tryptophan. Fields, in order: D gene, J gene, clone size, V gene, CDR3 protein, CDR3 DNA. The D gene is left open where the match is weak. A row's size may be missing; if present it is once, few, many or a size class.

>.|TRBJ1-2|.|TRBV11-2
CASSPGLTAANYGYTF
TGTGCCAGCAGCCCGGGCCTGACAGCTGCTAACTATGGCTACACCTTC
>.|TRBJ2-1|few|TRBV7-2
CASSLALGYNEQFF
TGTGCCAGCAGCTTAGCGCTCGGATACAATGAGCAGTTCTTC
>TRBD2|TRBJ2-3|few|TRBV15
CATSSRGLAGVSDTQYF
TGTGCCACCAGCAGCCGCGGACTAGCGGGAGTGTCAGATACGCAGTATTTT
>.|TRBJ1-2|.|TRBV7-9
CASSRAGYTF
TGTGCCAGCAGCAGAGCTGGTTACACCTTC
>.|TRBJ1-3|.|TRBV6-5
CASSYKKAYSGNTIYF
TGTGCCAGCAGTTACAAAAAGGCTTACTCTGGAAACACCATATATTTT
>TRBD2|TRBJ2-1|.|TRBV20-1
CSAPTRGKFISGRKRDEQFF
TGCAGTGCCCCAACTCGGGGTAAGTTTATTAGCGGGAGGAAGAGAGATGAGCAGTTCTTC
>.|TRBJ1-5|few|TRBV12-3/TRBV12-4
CASSSQGRGNQPQHF
TGTGCCAGCAGTTCCCAGGGCCGGGGCAATCAGCCCCAGCATTTT
>.|TRBJ1-1|.|TRBV29-1
CSVDPPGKNTEAFF
TGCAGCGTTGACCCACCGGGTAAGAACACTGAAGCTTTCTTT
>.|TRBJ1-1|.|TRBV30
CAAFGTGNTEAFF
TGTGCCGCTTTCGGGACTGGAAACACTGAAGCTTTCTTT
>TRBD2|TRBJ2-1|few|TRBV3-1
CASSQDAFSSGAYNEQFF
TGTGCCAGCAGCCAAGACGCTTTCTCTAGCGGGGCCTACAATGAGCAGTTCTTC
>.|TRBJ2-3|few|TRBV20-1
CSASRDTVSSTDTQYF
TGCAGTGCTAGCCGGGACACCGTTTCATCCACAGATACGCAGTATTTT
>.|TRBJ2-2|few|TRBV5-1
CASSFLANTGELFF
TGCGCCAGCAGCTTTTTAGCGAACACCGGGGAGCTGTTTTTT
>TRBD1|TRBJ1-1|.|TRBV27
CASRQGRLYATEAFF
TGTGCCAGCCGACAGGGTAGATTATATGCCACTGAAGCTTTCTTT
>.|TRBJ1-2|.|TRBV21-1
CASSWAQGPYGYTF
TGTGCCAGCAGCTGGGCGCAGGGTCCATATGGCTACACCTTC
>TRBD1|TRBJ1-1|.|TRBV5-1
CASSTYRGHTEPFF
TGCGCCAGCAGCACCTACAGGGGACACACTGAACCTTTCTTT
>.|TRBJ2-7|.|TRBV7-3
CASSLNTGTYNEQYF
TGTGCCAGCAGCTTAAACACGGGTACCTACAATGAGCAGTACTTC
>TRBD2|TRBJ2-7|.|TRBV20-1
CSASAAGRGGLYEQYF
TGCAGTGCTAGTGCGGCGGGGCGGGGGGGACTTTACGAGCAGTACTTC
>.|TRBJ2-1|few|TRBV2
CASRQGGNNEQFF
TGTGCCAGCAGACAGGGTGGCAACAATGAGCAGTTCTTC
>.|TRBJ1-4|few|TRBV6-6
CASSYGRGLFF
TGTGCCAGCAGTTACGGAAGGGGCCTGTTTTTT
>TRBD2|TRBJ2-4|few|TRBV20-1
CSASHGGGNIQYF
TGCAGTGCTAGCCACGGGGGGGGAAACATTCAGTACTTC
>.|TRBJ2-3|.|TRBV6-5
CASSYASGIDTQYF
TGTGCCAGCAGTTACGCGTCGGGGATCGATACGCAGTATTTT
>TRBD2|TRBJ2-1|.|TRBV6-5
CASRPTMGGNYNEQFF
TGTGCCAGCCGACCCACGATGGGGGGGAATTACAATGAGCAGTTCTTC
>.|TRBJ1-5|.|TRBV12-3/TRBV12-4
CASSLRAPIYSNQPQHF
TGTGCCAGCAGTTTAAGAGCACCGATTTATAGCAATCAGCCCCAGCATTTT
>.|TRBJ1-6|few|TRBV3-1
CASSQSGSDSPLHF
TGTGCCAGCAGCCAGTCAGGATCGGATTCACCCCTCCACTTT
>TRBD1|TRBJ2-5|.|TRBV5-1
CASSLYRGQTQYF
TGCGCCAGCAGCTTGTACAGGGGACAGACCCAGTACTTC
>.|TRBJ2-1|once|TRBV3-1
CASSQEGRRQFF
TGTGCCAGCAGCCAAGAAGGGCGGAGACAGTTCTTC
>TRBD2|TRBJ2-7|.|TRBV10-3
CAISGGTNSYEQYF
TGTGCCATCAGTGGGGGGACTAACTCCTACGAGCAGTACTTC
>.|TRBJ2-1|few|TRBV11-2
CASSLDYLAGTSSYNEQFF
TGTGCCAGCAGCTTAGATTATCTGGCGGGAACGAGCTCCTACAATGAGCAGTTCTTC
>.|TRBJ2-5|few|TRBV5-1
CASSPDSPETQYF
TGCGCCAGCAGCCCGGACAGCCCGGAGACCCAGTACTTC
>.|TRBJ2-1|.|TRBV7-2
CASSSWTPDREQFF
TGTGCCAGCAGCTCGTGGACCCCAGACCGTGAGCAGTTCTTC
>TRBD2|TRBJ2-1|.|TRBV11-1
CASSLSLGLAGAYNEQFF
TGTGCCAGCAGCCTAAGCCTCGGACTAGCGGGGGCCTACAATGAGCAGTTCTTC
>TRBD2|TRBJ2-3|.|TRBV12-3/TRBV12-4
CASSRSGGPTSTDTQYF
TGTGCCAGCAGTCGTAGCGGGGGGCCTACTAGCACAGATACGCAGTATTTT
>TRBD1|TRBJ1-5|.|TRBV20-1
CSAMGHRGVGNQPQHF
TGCAGTGCTATGGGCCACAGGGGGGTTGGCAATCAGCCCCAGCATTTT